The 17 T cell receptor beta chains below all came from one sample that was sequenced in a study of OX40 agonist ivuxolimab in advanced cancers. TCRdb's copy holds only in-frame clones and misses some; the assay was immunoSEQ multiplex PCR. This table has 65,000 to 95,000 clones, approximately 84% appearing once. Here the sequenced sample was CD4+ or CD8+ T cells sorted from blood, taken in a trial of the OX40 agonist ivuxolimab. Source of these receptors: an adult with an advanced solid tumor such as melanoma, head and neck, liver or kidney cancer.

About this clone itself: Relative to the germline gene, one junction end is altered; a read error may explain this. The chain carries TRBV4-1 and TRBJ1-2, with 8 bases matching TRBD1. This CDR3 spans 16 amino acids. Germline CDR1 reads MGHRA; CDR2 reads YSYEKL. The CDR3 DNA is TGCGTCAGCAGCCAAGACTCACAGGGGGCTAACTATGGCTACACCTTC. It codes for CVSSQDSQGANYGYTF.

The V and J genes are TRBV30 and TRBJ1-6, with TRBD1 identical over 9 bases. In germline, CDR1 is GTSNPN, CDR2 SVGIG (reference sequence). The CDR3 loop spans 14 amino acids. V was pared by 7 bases and J by 9 bases, with 10 bases of the junction left unmatched. CDR3 sequence reads: CALQGALEGSPLHF. The CDR3, as DNA: TGTGCCTTACAGGGGGCCCTTGAGGGTTCACCCCTCCACTTT. Full variable domain (missing parts from reference TRBV30 and TRBJ1-6): SQTIHQWPATLVQPVGSPLSLECTVEGTSNPNLYWYRQAAGRGLQLLFYSVGIGQISSEVPQNLSASRPQDRQFILSSKKLLLSDSGFYLCALQGALEGSPLHFGNGTRLTVT.

This chain links TRBV7-2 with TRBJ1-5; 8 positions match TRBD1. CDR3 length: 15 amino acids. V lost 1 base and J lost 4; bases outside the gene matches: 3. Germline CDR1 and CDR2: SGHTA and FQGNSA. The CDR3, as DNA: TGTGCCAGCAGCTTAGTACGACAGGGGAATCAGCCCCAGCATTTT. It yields the protein CASSLVRQGNQPQHF.

The chain has TRBV5-5 and TRBJ2-2; TRBD1 or TRBD2 may be the D gene (6 bases each). Germline CDR1 and CDR2: SGHKS and YYEKEE (reference sequence). This CDR3 is built from 15 residues. V was shortened by 6 bases and J by 2 bases, with 14 bases between the two germline ends. CDR3 coding DNA: TGTGCCAGCACCTCCGAGGGGGGAAACACCGGGGAGCTGTTTTTT. Amino acids: CASTSEGGNTGELFF.

The chain uses TRBV7-2 and TRBJ2-1; D gene ambiguous. V lost 3 bases and J 5 bases, leaving 11 bases between the germline ends. The CDR3 spans 14 residues. Germline V gene sequence: CDR1 SGHTA, CDR2 FQGNSA. The CDR3 here is CASSFVGINNEQFF. Here the CDR3 DNA reads TGTGCCAGCAGCTTTGTAGGGATAAACAATGAGCAGTTCTTC.

The rearrangement uses TRBV7-9 and TRBJ2-1; a weak D match, TRBD1 (5 bases). This CDR3 is 12 amino acids long. Germline CDR1 reads SEHNR; CDR2 reads FQNEAQ (reference sequence). Trimming took off 4 bases at V and 7 bases at J, with 8 bases between the two ends. The CDR3 protein is CASSSRTNEQFF. CDR3 bases: TGTGCCAGCAGCTCCCGGACAAATGAGCAGTTCTTC.

The genes are TRBV6-1 and TRBJ1-3; perhaps TRBD1 as D (6 bases). The CDR3 extends over 14 amino acids. The germline V gene has CDR1 MNHNS and CDR2 SASEGT. The V and J ends lost 6 bases and 3 bases respectively, with 12 bases between them. Here the CDR3 DNA reads TGTGCCAGCAGCCCAGGGGTGGGTGGAAACACCATATATTTT. This sequence encodes CASSPGVGGNTIYF.

The chain employs TRBV5-3 and TRBJ2-7, with unresolved D. TRBV5-3 counts as an open reading frame of uncertain function. The CDR3 consists of 14 residues. Trimming shortened V by 0 bases and J by 0 bases, and 7 bases separated the two germline ends. Here the CDR3 reads CARSLGISSYEQYF. CDR3 sequence (DNA): TGTGCCAGAAGCTTGGGCATAAGCTCCTACGAGCAGTACTTC.

This chain links TRBV7-2 with TRBJ2-2; 7 positions agree with TRBD2. CDR3 size: 16 residues. Germline V gene data show CDR1 as SGHTA and CDR2 as FQGNSA. The V gene end was trimmed by 3 bases and the J gene end by 2 bases; junction bases not matched to a gene: 6. The CDR3 nucleotides are TGTGCCAGCAGCTTCGGGGGAGGGCCAAACACCGGGGAGCTGTTTTTT. Its translation is CASSFGGGPNTGELFF.

This sequence joins TRBV4-2 and TRBJ2-6, with D perhaps TRBD1 or TRBD2 (5 bases each). The CDR3 spans 18 residues. Germline V gene sequence: CDR1 LGHNA, CDR2 YNFKEQ. V lost 0 bases and J 2 bases, leaving 14 bases between the germline ends. The CDR3 region is CASSQERVGGTGANVLTF. The DNA for the CDR3 is TGTGCCAGCAGCCAAGAGAGGGTTGGGGGAACTGGGGCCAACGTCCTGACTTTC.

V gene TRBV2 combines with J gene TRBJ1-5; TRBD1 aligns across 9 bases. Looked up from germline, CDR1 is SNHLY and CDR2 is FYNNEI. The CDR3 contains 16 residues. V lost 6 bases to trimming and J lost 3 bases; unmatched junction nucleotides: 9. CDR3 amino acids: CASSIGTGKTNQPQHF. Written as DNA, the CDR3 is TGTGCCAGCAGCATTGGGACAGGGAAAACCAATCAGCCCCAGCATTTT.

CDR3 in amino acids: CASSLERGLNTGELFF. CDR3 DNA: TGTGCCAGCAGCTTGGAACGGGGGCTGAACACCGGGGAGCTGTTTTTT. The chain couples TRBV5-8 to TRBJ2-2, with D possibly being TRBD1 or TRBD2 (6 bases each). Trimming cost V 0 bases and J 1 base, with 10 bases left between them. This CDR3 region has 16 residues. Germline CDR1 reads SGHTS; CDR2 reads YDEGEE. The entire variable domain, with the rest obtained from reference TRBV5-8 and TRBJ2-2, is as follows: EAGVTQSPTHLIKTRGQQATLRCSPISGHTSVYWYQQALGLGLQFLLWYDEGEERNRGNFPPRFSGRQFPNYSSELNVNALELEDSALYLCASSLERGLNTGELFFGEGSRLTVL.

The rearrangement uses TRBV18 and TRBJ2-7; maybe TRBD2 (6 bases). The CDR3 is made up of 15 amino acids. V was cut by 3 bases and J by 4 bases, with 16 bases left in between. CDR1 and CDR2 from the germline V gene are KGHSH and LQKENI. The CDR3 reads CASSPEGLYGYEQYF. CDR3 nucleotide sequence: TGTGCCAGCTCACCCGAAGGACTATATGGTTACGAGCAGTACTTC.

The rearrangement links TRBV19 to TRBJ2-1; 14 bases fit TRBD2. The CDR3 has 16 amino acids. V lost 6 bases, J lost 8 bases, and 9 bases stayed unmatched. Germline assignment: CDR1 LNHDA and CDR2 SQIVND (reference sequence). Written as DNA, the CDR3 is TGTGCCAGTAGCCTCGGACTAGCGGGAGGATCCCATGAGCAGTTCTTC. Translation: CASSLGLAGGSHEQFF. Full variable domain (missing parts from reference TRBV19 and TRBJ2-1): DGGITQSPKYLFRKEGQNVTLSCEQNLNHDAMYWYRQDPGQGLRLIYYSQIVNDFQKGDIAEGYSVSREKKESFPLTVTSAQKNPTAFYLCASSLGLAGGSHEQFFGPGTRLTVL.

This chain connects TRBV29-1 to TRBJ2-1, with 7 bases aligning to TRBD1. V lost 6 bases and J lost 9; bases outside the gene matches: 8. Germline V gene sequence: CDR1 SQVTM, CDR2 ANQGSEA. The CDR3 consists of 12 residues. This CDR3 is CSVIIQGFEQFF. The CDR3 region has the DNA TGCAGCGTGATAATACAGGGGTTTGAGCAGTTCTTC.

This clone occurred a few times. The chain couples TRBV2 to TRBJ1-1; no definite D call. The CDR3 is 13 residues long. The germline CDR1 and CDR2 sequences are SNHLY and FYNNEI. V gave up 7 bases and J gave up 6 bases, with 15 bases separating them. Written as DNA, the CDR3 is TGTGCCAGCAAGGTGTTGGATCAAGCTGAAGCTTTCTTT. Translation gives CASKVLDQAEAFF. Full variable domain (remainder filled in from reference TRBV2 and TRBJ1-1): EPEVTQTPSHQVTQMGQEVILRCVPISNHLYFYWYRQILGQKVEFLVSFYNNEISEKSEIFDDQFSVERPDGSNFTLKIRSTKLEDSAMYFCASKVLDQAEAFFGQGTRLTVV.

The chain joins TRBV11-2 to TRBJ1-4; weak D call: TRBD1 (6 bases). Germline V CDR1 and CDR2: SGHAT, FQNNGV. Between the trimmed V and J ends, which lost 7 bases and 4 bases, there was a span of 10 bases. The CDR3 loop spans 13 amino acids. As DNA, the CDR3 is TGTGCCAGCAAGGACAGCTTTAATGAAAAACTGTTTTTT. It encodes CASKDSFNEKLFF.